This T cell receptor (beta chain) was observed in a study of lymphopenia after photon versus proton radiotherapy. Study-wide results and caveats: Oligoclonal CD8+ Temra expansion after nadir drove photon patients' diversity drop.

Some clones are missing from TCRdb's copy, which holds only in-frame ones; the method was immunoSEQ multiplex PCR. Among around 25,000 clones, less than 85% were seen once, and the ten largest hold 18%. Trimming at V came to 0 bases and at J to 1 base, leaving 14 bases not matched to a gene. The CDR3 covers 20 residues. CDR1 is ENHRY and CDR2 is SYGVKD in the germline V gene. On this clone: Its specificity is unknown.

This TCR derives from a man between 60 and 75 years old with pancreatic cancer. The chain has TRBV10-3 and TRBJ1-3, with TRBD1 identical over 8 bases. Sequenced here: peripheral blood, sampled from a patient treated with photon-based radiotherapy. CDR3 nucleotides: TGTGCCATCAGTGAGTCAGGGGCGAGAGACAGGGGAAAATCTGGAAACACCATATATTTT. Protein product: CAISESGARDRGKSGNTIYF.